This TCR beta chain was found in a study of blood T cell repertoires in COVID-19. Study information: The origin of the acute and convalescent COVID-19 samples was the United States, Italy and Spain. From T cells, B-cell-depleted T cells, or PBMCs came the material, which was cDNA or gDNA.

Original methodology: Amplified reference gene primers provided the basis for estimating nucleated cell counts. Sequenced by immunoSEQ multiplex PCR; TCRdb stores in-frame clones only, minus some. That table furnishes V, J and clone size, whereas the DNA furnished D and trimming. The sample shows around 470,000 clones, roughly nine tenths of them seen only once. V shed 6 bases and J shed 5 bases, with 13 bases lying between them. CDR3 length: 13 residues. Germline V CDR1 and CDR2: SGHVS, FQNEAQ. It was during active infection that Seattle patients were enrolled and then longitudinally followed. The chain is built from TRBV7-8 and TRBJ2-5, with D perhaps matching TRBD2 (6 bases). Material: peripheral blood. The TCR was taken from a man aged 18-30 years with COVID-19, enrolled during active disease. CDR3 sequence reads: CASSSSVGETQYF. In DNA form, the CDR3 reads TGTGCCAGCAGTTCTAGCGTGGGTGAGACCCAGTACTTC.